These T cell receptor beta chains were read from a single sample in a study of graft-versus-host responses after intestinal transplantation. Sequencing used immunoSEQ multiplex PCR; TCRdb keeps in-frame clones, though not all of them. The table shows about 47,000 clones, with 95% occurring only once. The antigens of these receptors remain unknown. The material sequenced was unstimulated CD8+ T cells sorted from spleen or lymph node cells, taken before transplant. The receptors shown here come from a human donor who was the organ donor for an intestinal transplant. Both conserved end residues are part of each CDR3. D genes are given only for firm matches. Expanded clones get a size class; other rows say once, few or many, or leave the size out.

D gene	V gene	clone size	J gene	CDR3 DNA	CDR3 protein
TRBD2	TRBV14	-	TRBJ2-1	TGTGCCAGCAGCCAAAGTTGGACTAGCGGGTCCTACAATGAGCAGTTCTTC	CASSQSWTSGSYNEQFF
TRBD2	TRBV13	-	TRBJ2-1	TGTGCCAGCAGCTTAACGCTTTATGGGCGGGGGGGCCACTCCTACAATGAGCAGTTCTTC	CASSLTLYGRGGHSYNEQFF
-	TRBV23-1	once	TRBJ1-4	TGCGCCAGCAGTCGGTTAGGTACGGGTGTACCTAATGAAAAACTGTTTTTT	CASSRLGTGVPNEKLFF
TRBD2	TRBV27	-	TRBJ2-7	TGTGCCAGCAGCTTAATCCTGACTAGCGGGGGAACCTACGAGCAGTACTTC	CASSLILTSGGTYEQYF
-	TRBV6-1	-	TRBJ2-3	TGTGCCAGTAGCCAGGCTAGCACAGATACGCAGTATTTT	CASSQASTDTQYF
TRBD2	TRBV9	-	TRBJ2-2	TGTGCCAGCAGCGCCCGCCTCAGCGGGGACGCGAACACCGGGGAGCTGTTTTTT	CASSARLSGDANTGELFF
-	TRBV7-9	-	TRBJ2-7	TGTGCCAGCAGTTTAGATAGCACCTACGAGCAGTACTTC	CASSLDSTYEQYF
-	TRBV7-3	-	TRBJ2-1	TGTGCCAGCAGCCCAACGGGGGGCAACAATGAGCAGTTCTTC	CASSPTGGNNEQFF
-	TRBV11-1	-	TRBJ2-7	TGTGCCAGCAGCTTTAACGTCCGCTACGAGCAGTACTTC	CASSFNVRYEQYF
-	TRBV2	-	TRBJ2-2	TGTGCCAGCAAGGGTAACACCGGGGAGCTGTTTTTT	CASKGNTGELFF